The clone carrying this T cell receptor beta chain was found a few times. Its antigen is not known. Trimming stripped 11 bases from V and 2 bases from J, with 28 bases between. Germline V gene sequence: CDR1 ENHRY, CDR2 SYGVKD. This CDR3 contains 17 residues. The TCR alpha and TCR beta cDNA libraries, bearing sample barcodes and UMIs, were generated by 5'RACE using constant-segment primers. TCRdb used MiXCR to reprocess the 5' RACE reads, holding one entry per CDR3 protein. The table has 400,000 to 450,000 distinct CDR3 sequences, roughly 18% seen once. The data derive from a study of T-cell memory formation after mild COVID-19. Regarding the study as a whole: Unconfirmed was the SARS-CoV-2 specificity of second-wave clones that peaked on day 37.

Sequencing was done on a sample of PBMCs or a T cell subset sorted from them (not recorded which). This receptor was taken from a man aged 18 to 29 who had mild COVID-19 (a few samples of this study predate the infection). Cell type and time point are not known. The chain carries TRBV10-3 and TRBJ2-7, with D perhaps given as TRBD1 or TRBD2 (5 bases each). This CDR3 is CAVNRRLNRTGPYEQYF. The CDR3 nucleotides read TGTGCCGTTAACAGGAGGCTAAACCGGACGGGGCCCTACGAGCAGTACTTC.